This TCR beta chain is from a study of identical twins. TCRdb reprocessed the 5' RACE reads with MiXCR, giving one entry per CDR3 protein. Among 410,000 or so distinct CDR3 sequences listed, approximately 18% were seen once. This CDR3 has 16 residues. CDR1 is SEHNR and CDR2 is FQNEAQ in the germline V gene (reference sequence). After removal of 0 bases from V and 4 bases from J, the junction contained 9 bases not matched to a gene. This clonotype was detected many times. The TCR comes from a man aged 50 or older in good health. This chain joins TRBV7-9 and TRBJ2-7; 7 bases map to TRBD2. Specimen: naive T cells sorted from blood. The CDR3 DNA is TGTGCCAGCAGCTTAGCGGGGCCTAGCGGTCCATACGAGCAGTACTTC. This sequence encodes CASSLAGPSGPYEQYF.